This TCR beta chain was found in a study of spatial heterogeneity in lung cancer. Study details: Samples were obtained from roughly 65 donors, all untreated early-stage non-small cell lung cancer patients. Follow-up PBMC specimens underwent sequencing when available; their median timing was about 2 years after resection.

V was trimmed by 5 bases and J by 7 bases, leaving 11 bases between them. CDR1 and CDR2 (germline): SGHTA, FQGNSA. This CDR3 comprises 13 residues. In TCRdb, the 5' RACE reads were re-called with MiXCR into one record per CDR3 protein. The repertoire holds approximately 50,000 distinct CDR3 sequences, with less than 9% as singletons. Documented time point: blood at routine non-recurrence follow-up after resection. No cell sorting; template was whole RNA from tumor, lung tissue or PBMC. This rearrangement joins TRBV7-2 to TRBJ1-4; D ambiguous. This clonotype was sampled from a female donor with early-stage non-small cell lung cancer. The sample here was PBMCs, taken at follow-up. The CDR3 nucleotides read TGTGCCAGCAGCCGGTCCCGGGGTGAAAAACTGTTTTTT. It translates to CASSRSRGEKLFF.